A single sample is the source of the 17 T cell receptor beta chains below, sequenced in a study of shared clonotypes between healthy human individuals. Measured with immunoSEQ multiplex PCR; TCRdb has only the in-frame clones, and not every one. Here the sample spans 1,100,000 or so clones, 75% to 80% being singletons. The sequenced sample consisted of memory CD4+ T cells from PBMCs. Stated subset: CD45RA-negative fraction. The source is a man in his late teens or twenties in good health. Some clones in this sample may be carry-over from other donors' samples.

The rearrangement joins TRBV7-9 to TRBJ1-4; 9 bases fit TRBD1. The length of the CDR3 is 15 residues. Germline V gene data show CDR1 as SEHNR and CDR2 as FQNEAQ (reference sequence). J lost 8 bases, V lost 8 bases, and 12 bases had no gene match. The CDR3, as DNA: TGTGCCAGCGGTCACCCGGGACAGGGTAGGGAAAAACTGTTTTTT. It encodes CASGHPGQGREKLFF.

This clone was counted at least ten times. V is TRBV5-4 and J is TRBJ1-2, with D maybe TRBD1 (5 bases). Trimming pared 2 bases from V and 3 bases from J, leaving 14 bases between. The CDR3 runs 15 residues. Germline V CDR1 and CDR2: SGHNT, YYREEE (reference sequence). CDR3 coding DNA: TGTGCCAGCAGCTTTCTGCCGGGGCAATACTATGGCTACACCTTC. Translated, it gives CASSFLPGQYYGYTF.

On this clone itself: The sample contains more than one DNA sequence encoding this CDR3. In nucleotides, the CDR3 is TGTGCCAGCAGCTTTGCCGGCCCAGATACGCAGTATTTT. Residues: CASSFAGPDTQYF. The chain employs TRBV7-2 and TRBJ2-3, with D unresolved. The CDR3 consists of 13 residues. Germline V gene sequence: CDR1 SGHTA, CDR2 FQGNSA. The V and J ends lost 3 bases and 4 bases respectively, with 8 bases between them.

The chain recombines TRBV6-5 with TRBJ1-1, with D possibly matching TRBD1 (5 bases). V dropped 0 bases and J dropped 2 bases, with 7 bases sitting between them. Germline assignment: CDR1 MNHEY and CDR2 SVGAGI. CDR3 size: 14 residues. The CDR3 DNA reads as TGTGCCAGCAGTTACTCGGACACCAACACTGAAGCTTTCTTT. As protein: CASSYSDTNTEAFF.

This chain links TRBV9 with TRBJ2-3; 9 bases match TRBD2. V trimming: 2 bases; J trimming: 2 bases; junction bases outside the gene matches: 3. Germline CDR1 reads SGDLS; CDR2 reads YYNGEE. The CDR3 contains 15 residues. In DNA, the CDR3 is TGTGCCAGCAGCGTGGGACTAGCCACCACAGATACGCAGTATTTT. Translated, it gives CASSVGLATTDTQYF. The full variable domain, with the rest looked up from reference TRBV9 and TRBJ2-3, is DSGVTQTPKHLITATGQRVTLRCSPRSGDLSVYWYQQSLDQGLQFLIQYYNGEERAKGNILERFSAQQFPDLHSELNLSSLELGDSALYFCASSVGLATTDTQYFGPGTRLTVL.

The CDR3 region is CSGGQVLTDTQYF. DNA for the CDR3: TGCAGCGGAGGACAGGTCCTCACAGATACGCAGTATTTT. The chain uses TRBV29-1 and TRBJ2-3, with TRBD1 matching 7 bases. Looked up from germline, CDR1 is SQVTM and CDR2 is ANQGSEA. Trimming cost V 7 bases and J 2 bases; bases outside gene matches: 6. The CDR3 is 13 amino acids.

This chain uses TRBV18 with TRBJ2-2; possible D gene TRBD2, 6 bases. Germline loops: CDR1 KGHSH, CDR2 LQKENI. CDR3 size: 17 residues. V shed 2 bases and J shed 5 bases, with 18 bases lying between them. CDR3 residues: CASSPGVGGSATGELFF. In DNA, the CDR3 is TGTGCCAGCTCACCAGGAGTCGGAGGGAGTGCTACCGGGGAGCTGTTTTTT.

The CDR3 coding sequence is TGCGCCATCGGAGCAGGAGGGTATGGGATATACAATGAGCAGTTCTTC. It specifies CAIGAGGYGIYNEQFF. The genes are TRBV10-2 and TRBJ2-1; perhaps TRBD2 as D (6 bases). V was trimmed by 10 bases and J by 4 bases, leaving 23 bases between them. This CDR3 comprises 16 residues. In germline, CDR1 is WSHSY, CDR2 SAAADI.

The chain carries TRBV30 and TRBJ1-1; the D is unclear. Germline CDR1 is GTSNPN and CDR2 is SVGIG (reference sequence). Trimming took off 8 bases at V and 0 bases at J, with 10 bases between the two ends. The CDR3 runs to 12 residues. This CDR3 is CAAGRVNTEAFF. CDR3 bases: TGTGCCGCCGGTAGAGTGAACACTGAAGCTTTCTTT. The full variable domain, completed using reference TRBV30 and TRBJ1-1, is SQTIHQWPATLVQPVGSPLSLECTVEGTSNPNLYWYRQAAGRGLQLLFYSVGIGQISSEVPQNLSASRPQDRQFILSSKKLLLSDSGFYLCAAGRVNTEAFFGQGTRLTVV.

This chain links TRBV7-2 with TRBJ2-7; D gene unclear. This CDR3 is 15 amino acids long. Germline V gives CDR1 SGHTA, CDR2 FQGNSA. Deletions cut 1 base from V and 7 bases from J, with 17 bases between. This CDR3 is CASSLEDLHVGEQYF. CDR3 nucleotide sequence: TGTGCCAGCAGCTTAGAAGACCTACACGTGGGGGAGCAGTACTTC.

The rearrangement uses TRBV6-5 and TRBJ2-5; possible D gene TRBD2, 6 bases. The length of the CDR3 is 16 residues. V gave up 0 bases and J gave up 2 bases, with 13 bases separating them. Germline V lookup: CDR1 MNHEY, CDR2 SVGAGI. CDR3 protein: CASSYSGSGLQETQYF. CDR3 nucleotides: TGTGCCAGCAGTTACTCGGGTAGCGGCTTACAAGAGACCCAGTACTTC.

This clone was counted a few times. The gene calls are TRBV5-1 and TRBJ2-7, with D unclear. Germline values: CDR1 SGHRS, CDR2 YFSETQ. The CDR3 covers 14 residues. Trimming stripped 0 bases from V and 0 bases from J, with 7 bases between. The CDR3 sequence: CASSLGQISYEQYF. The DNA for the CDR3 is TGCGCCAGCAGCTTGGGGCAGATCTCCTACGAGCAGTACTTC.

V gene TRBV5-8 combines with J gene TRBJ1-2; D remains unclear. CDR1 SGHTS and CDR2 YDEGEE come from the germline V gene. The length of the CDR3 is 12 residues. Trimming took 1 base from V and 2 from J, leaving 3 bases between them. CDR3 DNA sequence: TGTGCCAGCAGCTTGATGAACTATGGCTACACCTTC. As protein: CASSLMNYGYTF.

V usage is TRBV5-1 and J usage is TRBJ2-3; 13 positions match TRBD2. Losses at the gene ends were 4 bases for V and 2 bases for J; bases not matched to a gene: 4. CDR1 SGHRS and CDR2 YFSETQ come from the germline V gene. The CDR3 extends over 16 amino acids. The CDR3 DNA reads TGCGCCAGCAGCCCTGGGACTAGCGGGGCCACAGATACGCAGTATTTT. It translates to CASSPGTSGATDTQYF.

The rearrangement joins TRBV14 to TRBJ2-7, with D tentatively TRBD1 or TRBD2 (5 bases each). Trimming removed 1 base from V and 0 bases from J, with 10 bases in between. The CDR3 sequence is 15 residues long. Looked up from germline, CDR1 is SGHDN and CDR2 is FVKESK. The CDR3 reads CASSQVGRRSYEQYF. As DNA, the CDR3 is TGTGCCAGCAGCCAAGTGGGACGTCGCTCCTACGAGCAGTACTTC. The full variable domain, with the rest looked up from reference TRBV14 and TRBJ2-7, is EAGVTQFPSHSVIEKGQTVTLRCDPISGHDNLYWYRRVMGKEIKFLLHFVKESKQDESGMPNNRFLAERTGGTYSTLKVQPAELEDSGVYFCASSQVGRRSYEQYFGPGTRLTVT.

This sequence joins TRBV28 and TRBJ1-2, with a weak D call TRBD1 (5 bases). Germline V gives CDR1 MDHEN, CDR2 SYDVKM. V was trimmed by 9 bases and J by 8 bases, leaving 25 bases between them. CDR3 size: 15 residues. CDR3 DNA: TGTGCCAGTACCCTTCCAGGGTCTACCGCGCGGGGCTACACCTTC. Protein: CASTLPGSTARGYTF.

This clone was found a few times. The rearrangement joins TRBV4-1 to TRBJ1-1; no firm D call. The germline V and J ends were trimmed by 6 bases and 12 bases, with 23 bases remaining between them. Germline V gene lookup returns CDR1 MGHRA and CDR2 YSYEKL. The CDR3 spans 14 residues. The DNA for the CDR3 is TGCGCCAGCAGAAAAACCGGGGAAAGGAATTCTTCTTTCTTT. It specifies CASRKTGERNSSFF.